One sample yielded the 22 T cell receptor beta chains listed below, sequenced in a study of beta chain features in type 1 diabetes. Their antigen targets remain unknown. All of the isolated RNA was reverse transcribed, so expressed TCRB transcripts were sequenced. Profiling relied on immunoSEQ multiplex PCR, and the TCRdb table lists in-frame clones only, not all of them. The profile shows some 350,000 clones, approximately 13% of them singletons. Study findings and constraints: TCRB CDR3 length was moderately but significantly reduced in all four CD4+ subsets of Type 1 diabetes patients.

The sequenced material came from naive CD4+ T cells from blood. These receptors were taken from a woman between 18 and 30 years old with type 1 diabetes.

V usage is TRBV29-1 and J usage is TRBJ1-1, with no clear D. V was clipped by 2 bases and J by 10 bases, with 14 bases between them. The germline V gene has CDR1 SQVTM and CDR2 ANQGSEA. The CDR3 spans 12 residues. CDR3 nucleotide sequence: TGCAGCGTTGAATCGACGTCGTCGGGAGCTTTCTTT. Protein product: CSVESTSSGAFF.

This clone appeared a few times. The rearrangement links TRBV5-1 to TRBJ2-1; 9 bases fit TRBD1. The CDR3 totals 14 residues. CDR1 and CDR2 from the germline V gene are SGHRS and YFSETQ. V shed 2 bases, J shed 7 bases, and the junction held 4 bases outside the gene matches. The CDR3 spells CASSFLDRGNEQFF. The CDR3, as DNA: TGCGCCAGCAGCTTTCTGGACAGGGGAAATGAGCAGTTCTTC.

The sample holds a few counts of this clone. Different DNA sequences within this sample yield the same CDR3. The chain is built from TRBV2 and TRBJ1-2, with 7 bases aligning to TRBD1. Germline V gives CDR1 SNHLY, CDR2 FYNNEI. V shed 5 bases and J 2 bases; nucleotides not matched to a gene: 2. The CDR3 loop spans 13 amino acids. Written as DNA, the CDR3 is TGTGCCAGCAGTAGGGACAGCAACTATGGCTACACCTTC. Amino acids: CASSRDSNYGYTF.

This clone appeared a few times. This sequence joins TRBV29-1 and TRBJ2-4; a possible D gene is TRBD1 (5 bases). Trimming shortened V by 6 bases and J by 1 base, and 10 bases separated the two germline ends. CDR3 length equals 13 residues. Germline values: CDR1 SQVTM, CDR2 ANQGSEA. Here the CDR3 DNA reads TGCAGCGTAATCAGGGTGGCCAAAAACATTCAGTACTTC. It encodes CSVIRVAKNIQYF.

The chain joins TRBV18 to TRBJ2-7; D gene unclear. Between the trimmed V and J ends, which lost 2 bases and 3 bases, there was a span of 8 bases. The V gene's germline CDR1 is KGHSH and CDR2 LQKENI. This CDR3 spans 13 amino acids. The CDR3 DNA follows: TGTGCCAGCTCACCAACAAGACTCTACGAGCAGTACTTC. Residues: CASSPTRLYEQYF.

The chain combines TRBV6-5 with TRBJ2-3; D gene uncertain. In germline, CDR1 is MNHEY, CDR2 SVGAGI. Trimming took 4 bases from V and 0 from J, leaving 8 bases between them. The CDR3 has 14 residues. CDR3 in amino acids: CASSSQTSTDTQYF. CDR3 sequence (DNA): TGTGCCAGCAGTTCGCAGACTAGCACAGATACGCAGTATTTT.

As concerns this clone: Other DNA sequences in this specimen translate into the identical CDR3. J is TRBJ2-1 and V is TRBV29-1, with 10 bases fitting TRBD2. The junction had 3 bases not matched to a gene; V was cut back by 4 bases and J by 3 bases. The CDR3 sequence is 14 residues long. Germline V gene lookup returns CDR1 SQVTM and CDR2 ANQGSEA. In nucleotides, the CDR3 is TGCAGCGTTGGCCCTAGCGGGAGCTACAATGAGCAGTTCTTC. Translated, it gives CSVGPSGSYNEQFF.

The J gene is TRBJ2-2, the V gene TRBV28; the D gene is possibly TRBD1 (6 bases). The CDR3 is 15 amino acids. Deletions cut 7 bases from V and 0 bases from J, with 12 bases between. The germline gives CDR1 MDHEN, CDR2 SYDVKM. The CDR3 coding sequence is TGTGCCAGCACTCCAACAGGGACGAACACCGGGGAGCTGTTTTTT. Residues: CASTPTGTNTGELFF.

There are a few counts of this clone. The rearrangement joins TRBV14 to TRBJ2-1; TRBD1 agrees at 8 bases. The CDR3 has 16 residues. The V gene end was trimmed by 4 bases and the J gene end by 7 bases; junction bases not matched to a gene: 12. Germline lookup yields CDR1 SGHDN and CDR2 FVKESK. In DNA form, the CDR3 reads TGTGCCAGCAGCCGGAGGAGGACAGGGAAAGAGAATGAGCAGTTCTTC. The encoded protein is CASSRRRTGKENEQFF.

This clone was counted between two and nine times. The CDR3 loop reads CSVLTSASYEQYV. CDR3 coding DNA: TGCAGCGTTCTAACTAGCGCGTCCTACGAGCAGTACGTC. This chain joins TRBV29-1 and TRBJ2-7; 7 bases agree with TRBD2. The J segment lost 1 base and the V segment lost 5 bases, leaving 5 bases of the junction unmatched. This CDR3 spans 13 amino acids. Germline CDR1 reads SQVTM; CDR2 reads ANQGSEA.

This clone was found a few times. One end of the junction does not line up with germline, which may come from a read error. The V gene is TRBV15, the J gene TRBJ2-7, with TRBD2 matching 8 bases. The CDR3 runs 13 residues. CDR1 and CDR2 from the germline V gene are LNHNV and YYDKDF (reference sequence). The chain's CDR3 is CATSRDRGGEEYF. The CDR3 DNA reads as TGTGCCACCAGCAGAGATCGGGGGGGCGAGGAGTACTTC.

The sample holds a few counts of this clone. The V call is TRBV29-1, the J call TRBJ1-2, with TRBD1 matching over 8 bases. CDR1 is SQVTM and CDR2 is ANQGSEA in the germline V gene. The junction had 4 bases not matched to a gene; V was cut back by 2 bases and J by 5 bases. CDR3 length: 13 residues. CDR3 residues: CSVEYQGAYGYTF. CDR3 DNA: TGCAGCGTTGAATACCAGGGGGCATATGGCTACACCTTC.

The chain is built from TRBV2 and TRBJ2-4, with a weak D call TRBD1 (6 bases). This CDR3 region has 14 residues. The V gene's germline CDR1 is SNHLY and CDR2 FYNNEI. V gave up 0 bases and J gave up 10 bases, with 13 bases separating them. The DNA of the CDR3 is TGTGCCAGCAGTGAAGCGCACGGGACACCGATTCAGTACTTC. As protein: CASSEAHGTPIQYF.

The table lists this clone with a few counts. The chain uses TRBV29-1 and TRBJ1-1, with 7 bases identical to TRBD1. The CDR3 has 12 residues. Trimming at V came to 5 bases and at J to 4 bases, leaving 4 bases not matched to a gene. Germline CDR1 and CDR2: SQVTM and ANQGSEA. The CDR3, as DNA: TGCAGCGTTACAGGGGCTGGCACTGAAGCTTTCTTT. Translated, it gives CSVTGAGTEAFF. The variable domain in full, completed from reference TRBV29-1 and TRBJ1-1, reads SAVISQKPSRDICQRGTSLTIQCQVDSQVTMMFWYRQQPGQSLTLIATANQGSEATYESGFVIDKFPISRPNLTFSTLTVSNMSPEDSSIYLCSVTGAGTEAFFGQGTRLTVV.

There are a few counts of this clone. The rearrangement uses TRBV7-8 and TRBJ2-1; D might be TRBD2 (6 bases). The germline V gene encodes CDR1 SGHVS and CDR2 FQNEAQ. CDR3 size: 15 residues. V lost 5 bases, J lost 4 bases, and 15 bases lay in between. The CDR3 sequence: CASSILARVYNEQFF. In nucleotides, the CDR3 is TGTGCCAGCAGCATACTAGCACGCGTATACAATGAGCAGTTCTTC. The complete variable domain, with remaining parts taken from reference TRBV7-8 and TRBJ2-1, reads GAGVSQSPRYKVAKRGQDVALRCDPISGHVSLFWYQQALGQGPEFLTYFQNEAQLDKSGLPSDRFFAERPEGSVSTLKIQRTQQEDSAVYLCASSILARVYNEQFFGPGTRLTVL.

The rearrangement joins TRBV7-2 to TRBJ2-7, with a possible D match to TRBD1 (5 bases). The CDR3 is 15 amino acids. The germline V and J ends were trimmed by 5 bases and 0 bases, with 14 bases remaining between them. From germline, CDR1 is SGHTA and CDR2 FQGNSA. CDR3 DNA sequence: TGTGCCAGCAGCCTCCCTAGGGGCACCTCCTACGAGCAGTACTTC. Its protein product is CASSLPRGTSYEQYF.

This clone was recorded a few times. The chain is built from TRBV7-3 and TRBJ1-2; TRBD1 aligns across 7 bases. Germline values: CDR1 SGHTA, CDR2 FQGTGA. The trim removed 4 bases at V and 5 bases at J, leaving 4 bases unmatched. CDR3 length: 13 amino acids. CDR3: CASSSQTGYGYTF. The CDR3 DNA sequence: TGTGCCAGCAGCTCTCAGACAGGGTATGGCTACACCTTC. Together with reference TRBV7-3 and TRBJ1-2, the CDR3 gives the full variable domain: GAGVSQTPSNKVTEKGKYVELRCDPISGHTALYWYRQSLGQGPEFLIYFQGTGAADDSGLPNDRFFAVRPEGSVSTLKIQRTERGDSAVYLCASSSQTGYGYTFGSGTRLTVV.

The CDR3 loop is CASSWGGDYGYTF. DNA of the CDR3: TGTGCCAGCAGCTGGGGAGGAGACTATGGCTACACCTTC. The chain combines TRBV7-8 with TRBJ1-2, with D unclear. Trimming left V 4 bases short and J 3 bases short, with 9 bases between. This CDR3 contains 13 residues. The germline V gene encodes CDR1 SGHVS and CDR2 FQNEAQ. The full variable domain, its missing parts supplied by reference TRBV7-8 and TRBJ1-2, is GAGVSQSPRYKVAKRGQDVALRCDPISGHVSLFWYQQALGQGPEFLTYFQNEAQLDKSGLPSDRFFAERPEGSVSTLKIQRTQQEDSAVYLCASSWGGDYGYTFGSGTRLTVV.

This clone was observed a few times. The chain employs TRBV6-5 and TRBJ2-4; a possible D gene is TRBD1 (6 bases). Trimming removed 0 bases at V and 0 bases at J, with 9 bases between. CDR1 is MNHEY, CDR2 SVGAGI, per germline. The CDR3 contains 16 residues. The CDR3 protein is CASSYSQGIAKNIQYF. For the CDR3, the DNA is TGTGCCAGCAGTTACTCGCAGGGGATAGCCAAAAACATTCAGTACTTC.

This clone was counted only a few times. The rearrangement links TRBV6-5 to TRBJ2-3; weak D call: TRBD2 (5 bases). CDR3 length: 13 residues. CDR1 is MNHEY and CDR2 is SVGAGI in the germline V gene. V dropped 4 bases and J dropped 8 bases, with 13 bases sitting between them. The CDR3 DNA reads as TGTGCCAGCAGTTCGGGGTATCTGGGTACGCAGTATTTT. Encoded protein: CASSSGYLGTQYF.

This clone has just a few counts. This chain links TRBV5-1 with TRBJ2-1, with TRBD1 matching 7 bases. CDR1 is SGHRS and CDR2 is YFSETQ in the germline V gene. This CDR3 is 14 amino acids long. J was trimmed by 8 bases and V by 4 bases; bases with no gene match: 9. This CDR3 reads CASSPGQPFDEQFF. DNA for the CDR3: TGCGCCAGCAGCCCGGGACAGCCTTTTGATGAGCAGTTCTTC.

This clone was counted only a few times. The V and J genes are TRBV20-1 and TRBJ2-7; D possibly corresponds to TRBD2 (6 bases). Trimming took off 3 bases at V and 3 bases at J, with 6 bases between the two ends. This CDR3 is 11 amino acids long. The V gene's germline CDR1 is DFQATT and CDR2 SNEGSKA (reference sequence). CDR3 bases: TGCAGTGCTAGGGGGGGCTACGAGCAGTACTTC. Its translation: CSARGGYEQYF.